These T cell receptor beta chains were read from a single sample in a study of control samples from healthy donors and cancer patients. This table comes from immunoSEQ multiplex PCR, and its TCRdb copy is limited to in-frame clones, with some not included. The sample has 250,000 to 300,000 clones; around 80% are singletons. Sequenced: PBMCs. The receptor source for this set is a woman aged 60-70 years with lung cancer. CDR3s include the opening cysteine and the closing phenylalanine or tryptophan. D genes are given only for firm matches. Expanded clones are given a class, and other clones once, few, many or no size at all.

v_gene	d_gene	abundance	j_gene	CDR3aa	CDR3nt
TRBV2	NA	NA	TRBJ1-3	CASSERGSSGNTIYF	TGTGCCAGCAGTGAACGGGGCAGCTCTGGAAACACCATATATTTT
TRBV27	TRBD1	NA	TRBJ2-2	CASSRNPGETGWGTGELFF	TGTGCCAGCAGTCGTAACCCCGGAGAGACAGGGTGGGGGACCGGGGAGCTGTTTTTT
TRBV19	NA	once	TRBJ1-1	CASSGALGTEAFF	TGTGCCAGTAGTGGGGCCCTGGGGACTGAAGCTTTCTTT
TRBV5-1	TRBD1	NA	TRBJ1-2	CASSLGDRGSRGYTF	TGCGCCAGCAGCTTGGGGGACAGGGGGAGTCGTGGCTACACCTTC
TRBV12-3/TRBV12-4	TRBD1	once	TRBJ1-2	CASSQGGGYGYTF	TGTGCCAGCAGCCAGGGGGGGGGCTATGGCTACACCTTC
TRBV5-5	NA	NA	TRBJ1-5	CASSWNPEGYSNQPQHF	TGTGCCAGCAGCTGGAATCCCGAGGGATATAGCAATCAGCCCCAGCATTTT
TRBV7-8	NA	NA	TRBJ1-3	CASSLHPPAISGNTIYF	TGTGCCAGCAGCTTACACCCCCCGGCGATCTCTGGAAACACCATATATTTT
TRBV5-1	TRBD1	NA	TRBJ2-5	CASVKTGTSQETQYF	TGCGCCAGCGTGAAGACAGGGACCTCCCAAGAGACCCAGTACTTC
TRBV7-2	NA	NA	TRBJ1-5	CASSRPGNQPQHF	TGTGCCAGCAGCCGCCCTGGGAATCAGCCCCAGCATTTT
TRBV7-9	NA	NA	TRBJ2-1	CASSSTGAYNEQFF	TGTGCCAGCAGCTCAACCGGGGCCTACAATGAGCAGTTCTTC
TRBV7-9	NA	NA	TRBJ2-1	CASSSSRGREQFF	TGTGCCAGCAGCTCTTCCCGTGGTCGGGAGCAGTTCTTC
TRBV21-1	NA	few	TRBJ1-3	CASRYPGIPSGNTIYF	TGTGCCAGCAGATACCCGGGCATTCCCTCTGGAAACACCATATATTTT
TRBV7-9	NA	NA	TRBJ2-1	CASSLGAGGYNEQFF	TGTGCCAGCAGCTTAGGCGCGGGCGGATACAATGAGCAGTTCTTC
TRBV18	TRBD1	NA	TRBJ1-5	CASSSSDRDNQPQHF	TGTGCCAGCTCAAGTTCGGACAGGGACAATCAGCCCCAGCATTTT
TRBV28	TRBD2	NA	TRBJ2-7	CASQRESLEQYF	TGTGCCAGCCAGCGGGAGTCCCTCGAGCAGTACTTC
TRBV6-5	NA	many	TRBJ2-7	CASSYSGGVDREQYF	TGTGCCAGCAGTTACTCGGGGGGAGTGGATCGCGAGCAGTACTTC
TRBV6-5	TRBD2	NA	TRBJ2-5	CASSYSTSGGAETQYF	TGTGCCAGCAGTTACTCAACTAGCGGGGGGGCGGAGACCCAGTACTTC
TRBV7-9	NA	NA	TRBJ1-1	CASSPGPGGSTEAFF	TGTGCCAGCAGCCCGGGGCCGGGGGGGAGCACTGAAGCTTTCTTT
TRBV6-1	NA	NA	TRBJ1-4	CASSERGTINEKLFF	TGTGCCAGCAGTGAAAGGGGGACCATTAATGAAAAACTGTTTTTT
TRBV7-8	NA	many	TRBJ2-7	CASSSTYEQYF	TGTGCCAGCAGTTCGACGTACGAGCAGTACTTC
TRBV18	TRBD1	NA	TRBJ1-2	CASSPPGTEIYGYTF	TGTGCCAGCTCACCACCCGGGACAGAGATCTATGGCTACACCTTC
TRBV11-1	TRBD2	NA	TRBJ2-5	CASSPRLAGDRETQYF	TGTGCCAGCAGCCCGCGACTAGCGGGAGACAGAGAGACCCAGTACTTC
TRBV19	TRBD1	NA	TRBJ1-5	CASSIRRDRNQPQHF	TGTGCCAGTAGTATCAGGCGGGACAGGAATCAGCCCCAGCATTTT
TRBV5-6	TRBD1	NA	TRBJ2-7	CASRSRYVRDSSYEQYF	TGTGCCAGCCGCTCTCGATATGTTCGGGACAGCTCCTACGAGCAGTACTTC
TRBV18	NA	NA	TRBJ2-7	CASSPSIGARGFSYEQYF	TGTGCCAGCTCACCATCGATAGGCGCCAGGGGTTTCTCCTACGAGCAGTACTTC
TRBV29-1	NA	NA	TRBJ2-7	CSVGGGGYEQYF	TGCAGCGTTGGGGGAGGGGGCTACGAGCAGTACTTC
TRBV19	NA	once	TRBJ1-1	CASSAGGWTEAFF	TGTGCCAGTAGTGCCGGGGGTTGGACTGAAGCTTTCTTT
TRBV2	NA	NA	TRBJ1-2	CASKGLNYGYTF	TGTGCCAGCAAAGGCCTTAATTATGGCTACACCTTC
TRBV25-1	TRBD1	NA	TRBJ1-2	CASSESGTGGLGGYTF	TGTGCCAGCAGTGAATCGGGGACAGGGGGTTTGGGTGGCTACACCTTC
TRBV7-8	TRBD1	NA	TRBJ1-3	CASSGQGFYGNTIYF	TGTGCCAGCAGCGGACAGGGGTTCTATGGAAACACCATATATTTT
TRBV5-6	NA	NA	TRBJ2-7	CASSSGGLREQYF	TGTGCCAGCAGCTCCGGAGGGCTCCGCGAGCAGTACTTC
TRBV7-8	TRBD2	NA	TRBJ2-3	CASSPGLAGSTDTQYF	TGTGCCAGCAGCCCCGGCCTAGCGGGTAGCACAGATACGCAGTATTTT
TRBV2	NA	NA	TRBJ1-2	CASKSYVGYTF	TGTGCCAGCAAGAGTTACGTTGGCTACACCTTC
TRBV2	NA	few	TRBJ1-3	CASTQDEGNTIYF	TGTGCCAGCACGCAGGACGAAGGAAACACCATATATTTT
TRBV2	NA	NA	TRBJ2-5	CASSSRDESRETQYF	TGTGCCAGCAGTAGCCGGGACGAAAGTAGAGAGACCCAGTACTTC
TRBV10-3	TRBD2	NA	TRBJ2-3	CAISEDLAGGVRQYF	TGTGCCATCAGTGAGGACCTAGCGGGGGGGGTAAGGCAGTATTTT
TRBV2	NA	NA	TRBJ2-4	CASSGENLAKNIQYF	TGTGCCAGCAGTGGTGAAAATCTAGCCAAAAACATTCAGTACTTC
TRBV18	NA	NA	TRBJ2-2	CASSPPLQGGTGELFF	TGTGCCAGCTCACCACCGCTTCAGGGGGGGACCGGGGAGCTGTTTTTT
TRBV5-8	TRBD1	NA	TRBJ1-5	CASSFGQVQPQHF	TGTGCCAGCAGCTTCGGACAGGTCCAGCCCCAGCATTTT
TRBV19	TRBD1	once	TRBJ1-5	CASRTGAWQPQHF	TGTGCCAGTAGAACAGGGGCTTGGCAGCCCCAGCATTTT
TRBV19	NA	NA	TRBJ1-5	CASNQGYQPQHF	TGTGCCAGTAATCAGGGTTATCAGCCCCAGCATTTT
TRBV6-5	NA	NA	TRBJ1-5	CASSRGRYSNQPQHF	TGTGCCAGCAGTCGCGGACGGTATAGCAATCAGCCCCAGCATTTT
TRBV14	TRBD2	NA	TRBJ2-1	CASSPGTSGSGREQFF	TGTGCCAGCAGCCCAGGGACTAGCGGGAGCGGTCGAGAGCAGTTCTTC
TRBV9	NA	NA	TRBJ2-3	CASSVGQLTDTQYF	TGTGCCAGCAGCGTAGGTCAGCTCACAGATACGCAGTATTTT
TRBV6-6	NA	NA	TRBJ1-2	CASNPPSDYGYTF	TGTGCCAGCAATCCCCCCTCCGACTATGGCTACACCTTC
TRBV6-5	NA	NA	TRBJ1-2	CASSYSGRERYGYTF	TGTGCCAGCAGTTACTCGGGCAGGGAACGATATGGCTACACCTTC
TRBV11-2	TRBD2	NA	TRBJ2-3	CASSLYTGLAGVDTQYF	TGTGCCAGCAGCTTATATACGGGACTAGCGGGAGTAGATACGCAGTATTTT
TRBV7-7	TRBD1	NA	TRBJ2-7	CASSPGTGRDEQYF	TGTGCCAGCAGCCCCGGGACAGGGAGGGACGAGCAGTACTTC
TRBV5-5	NA	NA	TRBJ1-2	CASSPSPRENYGYTF	TGTGCCAGCAGCCCTAGCCCTCGGGAAAACTATGGCTACACCTTC
TRBV9	NA	NA	TRBJ1-2	CASSVDPGQSNYGYTF	TGTGCCAGCAGCGTAGACCCAGGACAGAGTAACTATGGCTACACCTTC
TRBV7-2	NA	NA	TRBJ2-5	CASSLVASPGTQYF	TGTGCCAGCAGCTTAGTGGCTAGCCCGGGAACCCAGTACTTC
TRBV27	NA	few	TRBJ1-5	CASSSGGRRDVPQHF	TGTGCCAGCAGTTCCGGGGGGAGGAGAGACGTGCCCCAGCATTTT
TRBV5-4	TRBD1	once	TRBJ2-7	CASSLGTGMYEQYF	TGTGCCAGCAGCTTGGGGACAGGGATGTACGAGCAGTACTTC
TRBV15	NA	NA	TRBJ1-2	CATSRSPADGGYTF	TGTGCCACCAGCAGATCTCCGGCAGACGGGGGCTACACCTTC